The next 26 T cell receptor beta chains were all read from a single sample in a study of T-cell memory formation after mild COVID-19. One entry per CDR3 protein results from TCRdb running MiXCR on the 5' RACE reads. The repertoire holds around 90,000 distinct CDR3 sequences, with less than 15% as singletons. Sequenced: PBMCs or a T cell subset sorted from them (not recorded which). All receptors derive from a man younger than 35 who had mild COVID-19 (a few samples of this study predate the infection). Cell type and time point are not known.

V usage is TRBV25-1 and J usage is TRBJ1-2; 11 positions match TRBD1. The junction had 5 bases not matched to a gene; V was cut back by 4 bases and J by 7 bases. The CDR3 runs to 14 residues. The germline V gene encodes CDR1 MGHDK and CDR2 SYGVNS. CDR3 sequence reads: CASSVGQGAFGYTF. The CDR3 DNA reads TGTGCCAGCAGTGTCGGACAGGGGGCTTTTGGCTACACCTTC.

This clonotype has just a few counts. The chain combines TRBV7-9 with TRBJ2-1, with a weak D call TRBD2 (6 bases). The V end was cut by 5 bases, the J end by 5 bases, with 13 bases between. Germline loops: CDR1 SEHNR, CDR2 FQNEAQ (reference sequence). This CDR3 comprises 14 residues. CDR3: CASSPPIADNEQFF. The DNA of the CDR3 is TGTGCCAGCAGCCCTCCGATAGCGGACAATGAGCAGTTCTTC.

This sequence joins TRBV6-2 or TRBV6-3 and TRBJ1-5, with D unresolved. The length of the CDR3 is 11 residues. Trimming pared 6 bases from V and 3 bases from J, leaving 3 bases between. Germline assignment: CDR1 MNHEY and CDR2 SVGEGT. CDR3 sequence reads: CASSPNQPQHF. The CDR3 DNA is TGTGCCAGCAGCCCCAATCAGCCCCAGCATTTT.

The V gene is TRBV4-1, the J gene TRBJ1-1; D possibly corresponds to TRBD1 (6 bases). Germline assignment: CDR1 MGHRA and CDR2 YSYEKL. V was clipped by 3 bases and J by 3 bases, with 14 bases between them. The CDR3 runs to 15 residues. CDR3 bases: TGCGCCAGCAGCCACTCACAGGGTGCGGACACTGAAGCTTTCTTT. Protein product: CASSHSQGADTEAFF.

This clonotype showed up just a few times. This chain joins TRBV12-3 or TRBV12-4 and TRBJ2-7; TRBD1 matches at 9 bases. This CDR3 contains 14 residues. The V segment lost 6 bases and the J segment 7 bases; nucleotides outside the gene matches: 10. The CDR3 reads CASSPGDRVGEQYF. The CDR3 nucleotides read TGTGCCAGCAGCCCTGGGGACAGGGTCGGGGAGCAGTACTTC.

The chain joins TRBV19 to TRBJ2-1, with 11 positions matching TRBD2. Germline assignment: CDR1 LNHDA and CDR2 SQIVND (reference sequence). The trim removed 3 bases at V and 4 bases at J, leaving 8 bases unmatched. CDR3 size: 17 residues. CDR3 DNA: TGTGCCAGTAGTATTTCTCCCCTAGCGGGGGGATACAATGAGCAGTTCTTC. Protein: CASSISPLAGGYNEQFF.

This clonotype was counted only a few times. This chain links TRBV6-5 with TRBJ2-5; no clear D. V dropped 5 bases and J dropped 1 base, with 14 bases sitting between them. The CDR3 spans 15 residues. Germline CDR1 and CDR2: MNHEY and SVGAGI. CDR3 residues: CASSVSGRTQETQYF. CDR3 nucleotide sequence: TGTGCCAGCAGTGTCTCAGGACGGACCCAAGAGACCCAGTACTTC.

CDR3 sequence reads: CASSLDRYTSKNEKLFF. The CDR3, as DNA: TGTGCCAGCAGCTTAGACCGCTACACATCCAAAAATGAAAAACTGTTTTTT. The chain couples TRBV7-9 to TRBJ1-4; unclear D gene. This CDR3 region has 17 residues. Germline values: CDR1 SEHNR, CDR2 FQNEAQ (reference sequence). Trimming stripped 1 base from V and 5 bases from J, with 17 bases between. Full variable domain (rest looked up from reference TRBV7-9 and TRBJ1-4): DTGVSQNPRHKITKRGQNVTFRCDPISEHNRLYWYRQTLGQGPEFLTYFQNEAQLEKSRLLSDRFSAERPKGSFSTLEIQRTEQGDSAMYLCASSLDRYTSKNEKLFFGSGTQLSVL.

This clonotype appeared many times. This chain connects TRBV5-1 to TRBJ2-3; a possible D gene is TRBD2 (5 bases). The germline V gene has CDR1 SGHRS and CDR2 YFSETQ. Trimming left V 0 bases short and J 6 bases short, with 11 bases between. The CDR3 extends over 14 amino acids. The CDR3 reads CASSLVGIRDTQYF. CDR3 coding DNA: TGCGCCAGCAGCTTGGTCGGGATCCGGGATACGCAGTATTTT.

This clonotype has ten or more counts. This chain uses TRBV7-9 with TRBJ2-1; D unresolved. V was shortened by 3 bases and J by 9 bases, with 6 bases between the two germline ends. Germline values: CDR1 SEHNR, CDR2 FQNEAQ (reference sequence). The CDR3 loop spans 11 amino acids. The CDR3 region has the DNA TGTGCCAGCAGCTTTTTAGGTGAGCAGTTCTTC. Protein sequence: CASSFLGEQFF.

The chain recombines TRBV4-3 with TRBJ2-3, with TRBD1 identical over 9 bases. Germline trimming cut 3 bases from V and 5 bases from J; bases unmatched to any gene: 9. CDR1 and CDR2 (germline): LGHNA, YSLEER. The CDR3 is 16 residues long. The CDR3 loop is CASSHAPGQGEDTQYF. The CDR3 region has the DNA TGCGCCAGCAGCCATGCTCCGGGACAGGGTGAAGATACGCAGTATTTT.

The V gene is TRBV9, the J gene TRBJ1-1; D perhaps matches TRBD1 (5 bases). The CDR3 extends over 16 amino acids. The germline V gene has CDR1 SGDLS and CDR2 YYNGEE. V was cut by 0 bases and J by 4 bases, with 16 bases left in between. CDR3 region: CASSVDGGAGSTEAFF. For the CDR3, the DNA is TGTGCCAGCAGCGTAGATGGAGGGGCTGGAAGCACTGAAGCTTTCTTT.

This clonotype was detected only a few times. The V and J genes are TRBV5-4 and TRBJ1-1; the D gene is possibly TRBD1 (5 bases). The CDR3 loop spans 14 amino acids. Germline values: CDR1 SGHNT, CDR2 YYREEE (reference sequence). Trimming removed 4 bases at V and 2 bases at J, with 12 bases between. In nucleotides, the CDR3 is TGTGCCAGCAGCCCCGGACACTCCAACACTGAAGCTTTCTTT. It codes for CASSPGHSNTEAFF.

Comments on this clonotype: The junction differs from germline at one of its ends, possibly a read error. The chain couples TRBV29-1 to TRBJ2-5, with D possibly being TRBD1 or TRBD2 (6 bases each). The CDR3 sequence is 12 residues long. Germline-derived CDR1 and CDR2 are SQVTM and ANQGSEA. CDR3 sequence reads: CSAETGRQTQYF. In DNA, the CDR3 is TGCAGCGCTGAAACAGGGAGGCAGACCCAGTACTTC.

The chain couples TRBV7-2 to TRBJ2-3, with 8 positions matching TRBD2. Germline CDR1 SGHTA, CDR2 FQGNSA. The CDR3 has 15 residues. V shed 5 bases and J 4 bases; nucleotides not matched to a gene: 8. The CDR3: CASSRRGGRADTQYF. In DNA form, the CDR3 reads TGTGCCAGCAGCCGCCGGGGGGGAAGGGCAGATACGCAGTATTTT.

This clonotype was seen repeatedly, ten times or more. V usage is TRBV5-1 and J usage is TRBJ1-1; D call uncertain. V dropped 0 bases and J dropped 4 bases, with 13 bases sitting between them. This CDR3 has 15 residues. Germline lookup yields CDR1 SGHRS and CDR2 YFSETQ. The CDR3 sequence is CASSLETAAGTEAFF. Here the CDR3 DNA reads TGCGCCAGCAGCTTGGAAACGGCCGCGGGCACTGAAGCTTTCTTT.

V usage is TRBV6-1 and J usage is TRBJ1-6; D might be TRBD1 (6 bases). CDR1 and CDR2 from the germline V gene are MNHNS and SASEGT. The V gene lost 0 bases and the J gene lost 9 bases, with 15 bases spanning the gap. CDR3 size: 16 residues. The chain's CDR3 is CASSEALRGTGSPLHF. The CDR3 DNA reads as TGTGCCAGCAGTGAAGCGTTGAGGGGGACCGGTTCACCCCTCCACTTT.

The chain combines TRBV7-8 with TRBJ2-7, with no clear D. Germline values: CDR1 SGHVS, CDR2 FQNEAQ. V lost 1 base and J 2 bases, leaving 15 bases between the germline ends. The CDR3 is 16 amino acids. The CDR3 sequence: CASSLGVRLATYEQYF. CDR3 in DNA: TGTGCCAGCAGCTTAGGAGTCCGGCTGGCAACCTACGAGCAGTACTTC.

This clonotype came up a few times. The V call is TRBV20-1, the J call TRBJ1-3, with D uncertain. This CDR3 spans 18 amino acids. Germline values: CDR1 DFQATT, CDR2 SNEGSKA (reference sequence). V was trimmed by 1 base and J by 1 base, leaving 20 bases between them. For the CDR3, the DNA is TGCAGTGCTAGAGGACGGGATGGCGGGCGAAGATCTGGAAACACCATATATTTT. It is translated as CSARGRDGGRRSGNTIYF.

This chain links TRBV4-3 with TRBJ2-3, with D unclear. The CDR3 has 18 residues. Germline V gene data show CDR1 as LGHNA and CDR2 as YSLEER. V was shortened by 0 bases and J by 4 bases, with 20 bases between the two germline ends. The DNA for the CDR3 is TGCGCCAGCAGCCAAGAGGTGCCCCCGACCAGATGGGCAGATACGCAGTATTTT. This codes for CASSQEVPPTRWADTQYF.

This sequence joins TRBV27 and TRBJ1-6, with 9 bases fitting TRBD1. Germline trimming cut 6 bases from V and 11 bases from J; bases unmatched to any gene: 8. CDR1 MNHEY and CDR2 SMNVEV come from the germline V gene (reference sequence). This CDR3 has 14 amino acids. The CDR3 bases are TGTGCCAGCAGAACCGGGACAGGGATAGCACCCCTCCACTTT. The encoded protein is CASRTGTGIAPLHF.

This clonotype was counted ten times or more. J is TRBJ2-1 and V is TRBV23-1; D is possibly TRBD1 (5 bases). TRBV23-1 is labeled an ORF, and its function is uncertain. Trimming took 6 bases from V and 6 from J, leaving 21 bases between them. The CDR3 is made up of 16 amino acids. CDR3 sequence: CASSLRCGALLNEQFF. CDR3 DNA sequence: TGCGCCAGCAGCCTACGTTGTGGGGCCCTTCTCAATGAGCAGTTCTTC.

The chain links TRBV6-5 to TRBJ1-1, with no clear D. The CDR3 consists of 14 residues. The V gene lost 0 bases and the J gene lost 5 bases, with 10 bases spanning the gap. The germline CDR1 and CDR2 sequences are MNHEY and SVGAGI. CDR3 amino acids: CASSYSDLETEAFF. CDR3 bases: TGTGCCAGCAGTTACTCGGATTTAGAGACTGAAGCTTTCTTT.

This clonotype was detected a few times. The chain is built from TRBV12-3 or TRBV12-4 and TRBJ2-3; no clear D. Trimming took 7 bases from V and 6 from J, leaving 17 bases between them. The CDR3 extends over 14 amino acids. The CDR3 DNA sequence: TGTGCCAGCACCCCCGCGTCTATAGTTGATACGCAGTATTTT. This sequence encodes CASTPASIVDTQYF.

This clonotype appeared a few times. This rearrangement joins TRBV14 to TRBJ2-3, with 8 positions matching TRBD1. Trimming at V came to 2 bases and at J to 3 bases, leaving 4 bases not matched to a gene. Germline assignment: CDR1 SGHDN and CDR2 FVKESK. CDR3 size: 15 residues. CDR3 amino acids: CASSQWDRITDTQYF. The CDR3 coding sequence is TGTGCCAGCAGCCAATGGGACAGGATAACAGATACGCAGTATTTT.

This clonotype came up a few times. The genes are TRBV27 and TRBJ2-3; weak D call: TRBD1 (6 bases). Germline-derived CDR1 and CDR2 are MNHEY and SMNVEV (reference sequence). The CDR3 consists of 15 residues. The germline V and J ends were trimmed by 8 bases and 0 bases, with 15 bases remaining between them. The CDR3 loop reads CASRKRDTSTDTQYF. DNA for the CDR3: TGTGCCAGCCGAAAACGGGACACGAGCACAGATACGCAGTATTTT.